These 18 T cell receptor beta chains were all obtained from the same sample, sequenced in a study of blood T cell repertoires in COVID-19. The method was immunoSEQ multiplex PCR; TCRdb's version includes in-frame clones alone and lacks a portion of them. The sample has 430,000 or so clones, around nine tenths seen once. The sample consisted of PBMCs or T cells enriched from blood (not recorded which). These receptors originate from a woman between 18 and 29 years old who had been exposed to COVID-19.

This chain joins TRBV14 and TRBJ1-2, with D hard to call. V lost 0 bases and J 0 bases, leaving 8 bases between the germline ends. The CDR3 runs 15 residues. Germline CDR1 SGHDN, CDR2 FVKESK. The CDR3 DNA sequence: TGTGCCAGCAGCCAAGATTTCCTAGCTAACTATGGCTACACCTTC. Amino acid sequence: CASSQDFLANYGYTF.

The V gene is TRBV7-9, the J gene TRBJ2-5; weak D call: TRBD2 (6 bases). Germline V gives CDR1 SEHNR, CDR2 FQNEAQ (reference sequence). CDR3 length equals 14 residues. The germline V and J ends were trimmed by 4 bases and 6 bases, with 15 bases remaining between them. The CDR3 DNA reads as TGTGCCAGCAGCTCGATAGGAGGGGCCAAGACCCAGTACTTC. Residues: CASSSIGGAKTQYF. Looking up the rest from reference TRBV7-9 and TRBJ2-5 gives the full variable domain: DTGVSQNPRHKITKRGQNVTFRCDPISEHNRLYWYRQTLGQGPEFLTYFQNEAQLEKSRLLSDRFSAERPKGSFSTLEIQRTEQGDSAMYLCASSSIGGAKTQYFGPGTRLLVL.

The CDR3 DNA reads TGTGCCAGCAGCCCCAGGGGACAGAACTACGAGCAGTACTTC. Its translation: CASSPRGQNYEQYF. The chain joins TRBV7-8 to TRBJ2-7; 7 bases are a match to TRBD1. This CDR3 region has 14 residues. The V gene's germline CDR1 is SGHVS and CDR2 FQNEAQ. Trimming cost V 5 bases and J 3 bases; bases outside gene matches: 7.

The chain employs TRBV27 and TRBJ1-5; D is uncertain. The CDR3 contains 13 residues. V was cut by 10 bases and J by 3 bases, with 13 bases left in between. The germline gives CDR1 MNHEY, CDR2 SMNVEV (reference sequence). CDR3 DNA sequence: TGTGCCATCGGAGAGGGATTCAATCAGCCCCAGCATTTT. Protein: CAIGEGFNQPQHF.

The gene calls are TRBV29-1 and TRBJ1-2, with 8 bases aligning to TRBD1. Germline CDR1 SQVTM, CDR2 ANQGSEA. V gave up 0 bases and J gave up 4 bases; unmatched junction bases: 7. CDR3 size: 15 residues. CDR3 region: CSVEEGTGLFYGYTF. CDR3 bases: TGCAGCGTTGAAGAAGGGACAGGCCTATTCTATGGCTACACCTTC.

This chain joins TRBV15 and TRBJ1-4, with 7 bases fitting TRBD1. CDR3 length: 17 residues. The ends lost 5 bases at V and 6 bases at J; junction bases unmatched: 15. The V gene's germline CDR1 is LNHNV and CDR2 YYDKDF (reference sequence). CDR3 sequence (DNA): TGTGCCACCAGCCTAAGAGGTTTGGTGACAGGGTATGAAAAACTGTTTTTT. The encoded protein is CATSLRGLVTGYEKLFF.

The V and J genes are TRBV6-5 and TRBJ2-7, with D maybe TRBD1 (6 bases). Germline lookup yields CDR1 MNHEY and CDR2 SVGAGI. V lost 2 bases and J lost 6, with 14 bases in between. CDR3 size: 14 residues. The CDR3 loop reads CASSYGGATSEQYF. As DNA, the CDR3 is TGTGCCAGCAGTTACGGGGGCGCAACCTCCGAGCAGTACTTC.

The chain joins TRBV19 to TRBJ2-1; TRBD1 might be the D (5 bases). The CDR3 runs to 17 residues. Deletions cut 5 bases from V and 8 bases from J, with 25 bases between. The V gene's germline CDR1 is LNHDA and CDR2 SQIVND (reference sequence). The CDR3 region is CASSPPRSGRGKDEQFF. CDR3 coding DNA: TGTGCCAGTAGTCCCCCAAGGTCTGGAAGGGGAAAGGATGAGCAGTTCTTC.

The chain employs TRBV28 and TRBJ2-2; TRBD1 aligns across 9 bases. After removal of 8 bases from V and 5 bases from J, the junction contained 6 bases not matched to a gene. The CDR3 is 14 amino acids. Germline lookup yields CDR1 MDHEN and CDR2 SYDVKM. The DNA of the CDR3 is TGTGCCAGCTCAGGGACAGGGCGGACCGGGGAGCTGTTTTTT. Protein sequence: CASSGTGRTGELFF.

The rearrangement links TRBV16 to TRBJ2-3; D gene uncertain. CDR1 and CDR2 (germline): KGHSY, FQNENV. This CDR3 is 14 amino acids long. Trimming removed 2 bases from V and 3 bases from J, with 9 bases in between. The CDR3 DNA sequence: TGTGCCAGCAGCCAAATTGAGGAAACAGATACGCAGTATTTT. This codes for CASSQIEETDTQYF.

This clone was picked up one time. In DNA form, the CDR3 reads TGTGCCAGCAGCGCTCAGACAGTGAACACTGAAGCTTTCTTT. It codes for CASSAQTVNTEAFF. This sequence joins TRBV11-2 and TRBJ1-1; weak D call: TRBD1 (5 bases). The germline V gene encodes CDR1 SGHAT and CDR2 FQNNGV. V lost 5 bases and J lost 0, with 10 bases in between. The CDR3 is made up of 14 amino acids.

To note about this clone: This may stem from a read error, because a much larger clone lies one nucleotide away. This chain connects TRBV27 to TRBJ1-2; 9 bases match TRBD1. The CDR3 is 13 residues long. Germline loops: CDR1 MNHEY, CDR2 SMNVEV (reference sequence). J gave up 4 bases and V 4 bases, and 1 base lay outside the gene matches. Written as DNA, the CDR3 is TGTGCCAGCAGTTCGACAGGGGGCTATGGCTACACCTTC. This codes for CASSSTGGYGYTF.

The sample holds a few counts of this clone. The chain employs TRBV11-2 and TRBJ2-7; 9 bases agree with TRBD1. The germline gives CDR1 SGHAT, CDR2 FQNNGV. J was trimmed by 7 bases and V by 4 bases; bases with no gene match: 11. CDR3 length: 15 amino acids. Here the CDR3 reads CASSSIGGQGLEQYF. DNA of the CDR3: TGTGCCAGCAGCTCTATAGGGGGACAGGGCCTGGAGCAGTACTTC.

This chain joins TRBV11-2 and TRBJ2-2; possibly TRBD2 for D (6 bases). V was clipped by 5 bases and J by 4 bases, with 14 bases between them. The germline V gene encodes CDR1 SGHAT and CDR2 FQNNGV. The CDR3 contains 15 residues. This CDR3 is CASSTAGSRTGELFF. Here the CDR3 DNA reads TGTGCCAGCAGCACCGCGGGGTCGCGCACCGGGGAGCTGTTTTTT.

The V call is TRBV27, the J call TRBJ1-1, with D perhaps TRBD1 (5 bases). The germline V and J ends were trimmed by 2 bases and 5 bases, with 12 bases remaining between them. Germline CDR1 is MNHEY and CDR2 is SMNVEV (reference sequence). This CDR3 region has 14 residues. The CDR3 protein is CASSLGIPGTEAFF. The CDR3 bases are TGTGCCAGCAGTTTAGGTATCCCAGGGACTGAAGCTTTCTTT.

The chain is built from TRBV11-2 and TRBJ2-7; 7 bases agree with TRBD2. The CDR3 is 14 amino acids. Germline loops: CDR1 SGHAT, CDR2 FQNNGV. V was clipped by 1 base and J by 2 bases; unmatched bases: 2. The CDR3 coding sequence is TGTGCCAGCAGCTTAGGTGGGAGGGCCTACGAGCAGTACTTC. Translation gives CASSLGGRAYEQYF.

The CDR3, as DNA: TGTGCCAGCAATGTCGGCGGGGAGCTGTTTTTT. Translating gives CASNVGGELFF. The chain combines TRBV28 with TRBJ2-2; D is uncertain. CDR3 length: 11 residues. The ends were cut back, 7 bases at V and 7 bases at J, with 7 bases in the middle. The germline gives CDR1 MDHEN, CDR2 SYDVKM.

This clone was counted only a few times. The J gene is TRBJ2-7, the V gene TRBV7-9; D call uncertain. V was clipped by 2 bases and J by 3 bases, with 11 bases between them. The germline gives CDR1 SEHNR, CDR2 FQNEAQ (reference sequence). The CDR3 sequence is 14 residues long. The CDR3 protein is CASSLSPAYYEQYF. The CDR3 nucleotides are TGTGCCAGCAGCTTATCGCCTGCCTACTACGAGCAGTACTTC.